The next 23 T cell receptor beta chains were all read from a single sample in a study of blood T cell repertoires in COVID-19. Libraries were prepared by immunoSEQ multiplex PCR; TCRdb keeps only in-frame clonotypes and omits some of them. Altogether around 300,000 clones are present, around 90% being singletons, with the ten largest covering 0.9% to 1%. The source material was peripheral blood. These receptors all stem from a woman in her thirties or forties who had recovered from COVID-19.

The gene calls are TRBV9 and TRBJ2-3, with 11 bases aligning to TRBD2. The germline gives CDR1 SGDLS, CDR2 YYNGEE. Losses at the gene ends were 3 bases for V and 1 base for J; bases not matched to a gene: 7. This CDR3 contains 17 residues. The CDR3 loop is CASSETIAGGGTDTQYF. DNA of the CDR3: TGTGCCAGCAGCGAGACGATAGCGGGAGGGGGCACAGATACGCAGTATTTT.

The rearrangement links TRBV9 to TRBJ2-7; TRBD1 matches at 7 bases. In germline, CDR1 is SGDLS, CDR2 YYNGEE. The V gene end was trimmed by 0 bases and the J gene end by 3 bases; junction bases not matched to a gene: 3. The CDR3 contains 14 residues. CDR3 sequence: CASSVGQGHYEQYF. The CDR3 DNA is TGTGCCAGCAGCGTAGGACAGGGACACTACGAGCAGTACTTC.

The J gene is TRBJ2-3, the V gene TRBV9; TRBD2 is a possible D gene (6 bases). CDR1 and CDR2 from the germline V gene are SGDLS and YYNGEE. The CDR3 extends over 16 amino acids. V dropped 4 bases and J dropped 0 bases, with 15 bases sitting between them. The CDR3 is CASSTGGGGSTDTQYF. The CDR3 DNA reads as TGTGCCAGCAGCACCGGGGGTGGCGGTAGCACAGATACGCAGTATTTT.

This clone appeared once. The chain recombines TRBV28 with TRBJ2-5, with TRBD2 matching 13 bases. CDR3 length equals 18 residues. The germline CDR1 and CDR2 sequences are MDHEN and SYDVKM. The V and J ends lost 8 bases and 3 bases, in that order; junction bases with no gene match: 15. The CDR3 DNA reads TGTGCCAGCCGCCTTATCCCATACGGGACTAGCGGGGAAGAGACCCAGTACTTC. Translated, it gives CASRLIPYGTSGEETQYF.

The chain employs TRBV6-5 and TRBJ1-5; D gene uncertain. V was pared by 2 bases and J by 11 bases, with 7 bases between. Germline CDR1 MNHEY, CDR2 SVGAGI. This CDR3 contains 11 residues. CDR3 sequence reads: CASSYQAAQHF. CDR3 nucleotides: TGTGCCAGCAGTTACCAGGCAGCCCAGCATTTT.

Here the CDR3 reads CASSQGWAVGETQYF. CDR3 DNA: TGTGCCAGCAGCCAAGGATGGGCAGTTGGAGAGACCCAGTACTTC. This chain connects TRBV3-1 (or the pseudogene TRBV3-2) to TRBJ2-5; no definite D call. Germline V CDR1 and CDR2: LGHDT, YNNKEL (reference sequence). V lost 1 base and J 4 bases, leaving 13 bases between the germline ends. This CDR3 has 15 residues.

The J gene is TRBJ1-4, the V gene TRBV18, with 9 bases lining up with TRBD1. Looked up from germline, CDR1 is KGHSH and CDR2 is LQKENI. This CDR3 spans 16 amino acids. Unmatched junction bases numbered 10, after V lost 3 bases and J lost 8 bases. This chain's CDR3 is CASSPFDGTGYEKLFF. CDR3 nucleotides: TGTGCCAGCTCACCTTTTGACGGGACAGGGTACGAAAAACTGTTTTTT.

This clone was observed many times. J is TRBJ1-6 and V is TRBV9; the D gene is possibly TRBD1 (5 bases). V was pared by 0 bases and J by 7 bases, with 17 bases between. The CDR3 consists of 17 residues. Germline V gives CDR1 SGDLS, CDR2 YYNGEE. CDR3 in amino acids: CASSVGSGVAGNSPLHF. The CDR3 nucleotides read TGTGCCAGCAGCGTAGGTTCGGGGGTGGCAGGGAATTCACCCCTCCACTTT.

The chain combines TRBV2 with TRBJ2-2, with TRBD2 matching over 7 bases. V lost 2 bases to trimming and J lost 7 bases; unmatched junction nucleotides: 7. The CDR3 has 15 amino acids. Germline lookup yields CDR1 SNHLY and CDR2 FYNNEI. The CDR3 DNA reads TGTGCCAGCAGTGAATTGGCGGGAGAGGGCGGGGAGCTGTTTTTT. Translation: CASSELAGEGGELFF. Drawing the rest from reference TRBV2 and TRBJ2-2, the complete variable domain is EPEVTQTPSHQVTQMGQEVILRCVPISNHLYFYWYRQILGQKVEFLVSFYNNEISEKSEIFDDQFSVERPDGSNFTLKIRSTKLEDSAMYFCASSELAGEGGELFFGEGSRLTVL.

The chain carries TRBV18 and TRBJ2-7; D may be TRBD2 (5 bases). Per the germline V gene, CDR1 is KGHSH and CDR2 is LQKENI. CDR3 length equals 15 residues. V shed 6 bases and J shed 5 bases, with 20 bases lying between them. The CDR3 region is CASSPSSGSQDEQYF. In nucleotides, the CDR3 is TGTGCCAGCTCCCCCTCCTCTGGGAGTCAGGACGAGCAGTACTTC.

J is TRBJ2-7 and V is TRBV5-4, with D possibly TRBD1 on 6 matching bases. Germline CDR1 is SGHNT and CDR2 is YYREEE (reference sequence). The germline V and J ends were trimmed by 3 bases and 2 bases, with 9 bases remaining between them. CDR3 size: 13 residues. CDR3 residues: CASSWDNPYEQYF. CDR3 DNA sequence: TGTGCCAGCAGCTGGGACAACCCCTACGAGCAGTACTTC.

This chain uses TRBV28 with TRBJ2-1, with TRBD2 matching 14 bases. CDR3 length: 20 amino acids. The junction had 14 bases not matched to a gene; V was cut back by 6 bases and J by 1 base. Germline CDR1 is MDHEN and CDR2 is SYDVKM. The CDR3 nucleotides are TGTGCCAGCAGCCGTCCGACCGGGACTAGCGGGAGTGGGTCCTACAATGAGCAGTTCTTC. This codes for CASSRPTGTSGSGSYNEQFF.

This chain joins TRBV7-2 and TRBJ2-7, with 9 bases identical to TRBD2. Germline V CDR1 and CDR2: SGHTA, FQGNSA. J gave up 0 bases and V 5 bases, and 2 bases lay outside the gene matches. This CDR3 is built from 14 residues. The CDR3 loop is CASSHSGSSYEQYF. Here the CDR3 DNA reads TGTGCCAGCAGCCATAGCGGGAGCTCCTACGAGCAGTACTTC.

The DNA of the CDR3 is TGTGCCACCAGCAGAGGGGAGTTCTCTGGGGCCAACGTCCTGACTTTC. Its translation: CATSRGEFSGANVLTF. The chain is built from TRBV15 and TRBJ2-6, with D possibly matching TRBD2 (5 bases). The germline V gene encodes CDR1 LNHNV and CDR2 YYDKDF (reference sequence). CDR3 length: 16 residues. The germline V and J ends were trimmed by 1 base and 0 bases, with 7 bases remaining between them.

The V call is TRBV10-3, the J call TRBJ1-2; TRBD1 matches at 8 bases. Trimming removed 0 bases from V and 3 bases from J; junction bases left unmatched: 6. The V gene's germline CDR1 is ENHRY and CDR2 SYGVKD. The CDR3 spans 16 residues. As DNA, the CDR3 is TGTGCCATCAGTGAGTCGAACCAGGGGGCGGACTATGGCTACACCTTC. This sequence encodes CAISESNQGADYGYTF.

The genes are TRBV6-5 and TRBJ1-5; D is unresolved. Germline V gene sequence: CDR1 MNHEY, CDR2 SVGAGI. This CDR3 contains 14 residues. The ends were cut back, 6 bases at V and 2 bases at J, with 11 bases in the middle. The CDR3 protein is CASRQLQGNQPQHF. DNA of the CDR3: TGTGCCAGCAGACAGCTTCAGGGCAATCAGCCCCAGCATTTT.

The rearrangement uses TRBV5-1 and TRBJ2-7, with 7 bases fitting TRBD2. V was pared by 4 bases and J by 5 bases, with 12 bases of the junction left unmatched. The CDR3 contains 15 residues. In germline, CDR1 is SGHRS, CDR2 YFSETQ. In DNA form, the CDR3 reads TGCGCCAGCAGCCCGACGGGGGAGGGCCACAACGAGCAGTACTTC. Its translation is CASSPTGEGHNEQYF.

This rearrangement joins TRBV15 to TRBJ1-2, with TRBD1 matching 7 bases. This CDR3 is built from 14 residues. CDR1 and CDR2 (germline): LNHNV, YYDKDF (reference sequence). J lost 6 bases, V lost 0 bases, and 4 bases had no gene match. The CDR3 DNA reads as TGTGCCACCAGCAGAGATCTAGGGGGCGATGGCTACACCTTC. Protein: CATSRDLGGDGYTF. Together with reference TRBV15 and TRBJ1-2, the CDR3 gives the full variable domain: DAMVIQNPRYQVTQFGKPVTLSCSQTLNHNVMYWYQQKSSQAPKLLFHYYDKDFNNEADTPDNFQSRRPNTSFCFLDIRSPGLGDTAMYLCATSRDLGGDGYTFGSGTRLTVV.

J is TRBJ2-5 and V is TRBV7-6; 7 nucleotides align to TRBD2. Germline V CDR1 and CDR2: SGHVS, FNYEAQ. The CDR3 spans 14 residues. The V segment lost 3 bases and the J segment 2 bases; nucleotides outside the gene matches: 3. The CDR3 spells CASSLGAGQETQYF. CDR3 DNA: TGTGCCAGCAGCTTGGGAGCGGGGCAAGAGACCCAGTACTTC.

This clone was detected once. The V gene is TRBV7-9, the J gene TRBJ2-7; no firm D call. V shed 2 bases and J shed 0 bases, with 14 bases lying between them. This CDR3 has 16 amino acids. Per germline, CDR1 SEHNR and CDR2 FQNEAQ (reference sequence). CDR3 DNA sequence: TGTGCCAGCAGCTTACGAGGTGCGAGAGGCTCCTACGAGCAGTACTTC. Translation: CASSLRGARGSYEQYF.

The rearrangement links TRBV24-1 to TRBJ2-2; perhaps TRBD2 as D (6 bases). The CDR3 sequence is 16 residues long. Trimming pared 4 bases from V and 5 bases from J, leaving 16 bases between. Germline CDR1 and CDR2: KGHDR and SFDVKD. This CDR3 reads CATSDRGARETGELFF. The CDR3, as DNA: TGTGCCACCAGTGACCGCGGGGCCCGAGAAACCGGGGAGCTGTTTTTT.

This clone has only a few counts. V usage is TRBV19 and J usage is TRBJ1-6; tentatively, D is TRBD1 (6 bases). Trimming removed 0 bases at V and 13 bases at J, with 16 bases between. There are 15 residues in the CDR3. Germline lookup yields CDR1 LNHDA and CDR2 SQIVND (reference sequence). In DNA form, the CDR3 reads TGTGCCAGTAGTATAGATCCGGACAGTTTTTATCCCCTCCACTTT. Its protein product is CASSIDPDSFYPLHF.

This clone has just a few counts. J is TRBJ1-1 and V is TRBV14; D gene ambiguous. The CDR3 extends over 12 amino acids. Looked up from germline, CDR1 is SGHDN and CDR2 is FVKESK. Trimming pared 6 bases from V and 3 bases from J, leaving 8 bases between. CDR3 DNA sequence: TGTGCCAGCAGTTTTTCGGACACTGAAGCTTTCTTT. This gives the protein CASSFSDTEAFF. Full variable domain (missing parts from reference TRBV14 and TRBJ1-1): EAGVTQFPSHSVIEKGQTVTLRCDPISGHDNLYWYRRVMGKEIKFLLHFVKESKQDESGMPNNRFLAERTGGTYSTLKVQPAELEDSGVYFCASSFSDTEAFFGQGTRLTVV.